Listed below are T cell receptor beta chains from one sample, sequenced in a study of spatial heterogeneity in lung cancer. TCRdb reanalysed the 5' RACE reads using MiXCR and keeps one entry per CDR3 protein. Here the sample spans tens of thousands of distinct CDR3 sequences, 8% to 10% being singletons. This sample comprised PBMCs, obtained at follow-up. These receptors all stem from a male donor with early-stage non-small cell lung cancer. The CDR3 runs from the conserved cysteine through the conserved F or W. The D gene is left open where the match is weak. Size is omitted from some rows. Given values are once, few, many or a class for expanded clones.

j_gene: TRBJ1-2; abundance: many; d_gene: .; v_gene: TRBV24-1; CDR3nt: TGTGCCACCAGCTCGGGACGGACGAATTTCGGCTATGGCTACACCTTC; CDR3aa: CATSSGRTNFGYGYTF
j_gene: TRBJ2-1; abundance: many; d_gene: TRBD2; v_gene: TRBV18; CDR3nt: TGTGCCAGCTCAGGACTAGCGGGCGATGAGCAGTTCTTC; CDR3aa: CASSGLAGDEQFF
j_gene: TRBJ1-2; abundance: few; d_gene: .; v_gene: TRBV11-2; CDR3nt: TGTGCCAGCAGCTTTAATCACTATGGCTACACCTTC; CDR3aa: CASSFNHYGYTF
j_gene: TRBJ2-2; abundance: few; d_gene: .; v_gene: TRBV12-5; CDR3nt: TGTGCTAGTGGTTTGGGCCTTACCGGGGAGCTGTTTTTT; CDR3aa: CASGLGLTGELFF
j_gene: TRBJ1-1; abundance: .; d_gene: TRBD1; v_gene: TRBV10-3; CDR3nt: TGTGCCATCAGCGGGGGACAGGCCACCATGAACACTGAAGCTTTCTTT; CDR3aa: CAISGGQATMNTEAFF
j_gene: TRBJ1-1; abundance: .; d_gene: .; v_gene: TRBV4-1; CDR3nt: TGCGCCAGCAGCCTGACGGGGACTGAAGCTTTCTTT; CDR3aa: CASSLTGTEAFF
j_gene: TRBJ1-2; abundance: .; d_gene: .; v_gene: TRBV2; CDR3nt: TGTGCCAGCAGGAGGACAGACGCCTATGGCTACACCTTC; CDR3aa: CASRRTDAYGYTF
j_gene: TRBJ2-3; abundance: many; d_gene: .; v_gene: TRBV7-9; CDR3nt: TGTGCCAGCAGCTCCCACGGGGGACTCACAGATACGCAGTATTTT; CDR3aa: CASSSHGGLTDTQYF
j_gene: TRBJ1-2; abundance: many; d_gene: .; v_gene: TRBV7-8; CDR3nt: TGTGCCAGCAGCTTAGTTGGCCAGAACTATGGCTACACCTTC; CDR3aa: CASSLVGQNYGYTF
j_gene: TRBJ2-3; abundance: .; d_gene: .; v_gene: TRBV12-3/TRBV12-4; CDR3nt: TGTGCCAGCAGTTTCGAGGGGCCAGATACGCAGTATTTT; CDR3aa: CASSFEGPDTQYF
j_gene: TRBJ1-6; abundance: many; d_gene: TRBD1; v_gene: TRBV7-9; CDR3nt: TGTGCCAGCAGCTTACCGGGACAGGGGGGTACCCTCCACTTT; CDR3aa: CASSLPGQGGTLHF
j_gene: TRBJ2-7; abundance: .; d_gene: .; v_gene: TRBV25-1; CDR3nt: TGTGCCAGCTCGGGACGGATCTCCTACGAGCAGTACTTC; CDR3aa: CASSGRISYEQYF
j_gene: TRBJ2-5; abundance: many; d_gene: TRBD2; v_gene: TRBV7-2; CDR3nt: TGTGCCAGCAGCTTAGTCGTCGGGGGGGCCAAGACCCAGTACTTC; CDR3aa: CASSLVVGGAKTQYF
j_gene: TRBJ2-1; abundance: many; d_gene: .; v_gene: TRBV5-1; CDR3nt: TGCGCCAGCAGCCAACGGGTCCTAACGAATGAGCAGTTCTTC; CDR3aa: CASSQRVLTNEQFF
j_gene: TRBJ1-1; abundance: many; d_gene: .; v_gene: TRBV28; CDR3nt: TGTGCCAGCAGTTTCCGAGGGTACGGGGAAAGCCTTGAAGCTTTCTTT; CDR3aa: CASSFRGYGESLEAFF
j_gene: TRBJ2-1; abundance: few; d_gene: .; v_gene: TRBV6-1; CDR3nt: TGTGCCATTTCGGACAGACTCAATGAGCAGTTCTTC; CDR3aa: CAISDRLNEQFF
j_gene: TRBJ1-2; abundance: few; d_gene: TRBD1; v_gene: TRBV7-9; CDR3nt: TGTGCCAGCAGCTTCCAGGGGGCAGGAGGGTATGGCTACACCTTC; CDR3aa: CASSFQGAGGYGYTF
j_gene: TRBJ2-7; abundance: .; d_gene: .; v_gene: TRBV20-1; CDR3nt: TGCAGTGCTAGAGATGTCGACAGATCCTACGAGCAGTACTTC; CDR3aa: CSARDVDRSYEQYF
j_gene: TRBJ2-3; abundance: many; d_gene: TRBD2; v_gene: TRBV4-2; CDR3nt: TGTGCCAGCAGCCAAGAGTTAGCGGGCTCAGATACGCAGTATTTT; CDR3aa: CASSQELAGSDTQYF
j_gene: TRBJ2-1; abundance: .; d_gene: TRBD1; v_gene: TRBV10-3; CDR3nt: TGTGCCATCAGTGATCTGGGACAGGGCACCAATGAGCAGTTCTTC; CDR3aa: CAISDLGQGTNEQFF
j_gene: TRBJ1-2; abundance: many; d_gene: .; v_gene: TRBV10-3; CDR3nt: TGTGCCATCAGTGAGTCTGGACAGCAGTATGGCTACACCTTC; CDR3aa: CAISESGQQYGYTF
j_gene: TRBJ1-2; abundance: few; d_gene: TRBD1; v_gene: TRBV5-1; CDR3nt: TGCGCCAGCAGCAACGACGGGACAGATGGCTACACCTTC; CDR3aa: CASSNDGTDGYTF
j_gene: TRBJ2-2; abundance: .; d_gene: .; v_gene: TRBV28; CDR3nt: TGTGCTTCAGAACGGGCTGAGAAGAACACCGGGGAGCTGTTTTTT; CDR3aa: CASERAEKNTGELFF
j_gene: TRBJ1-2; abundance: many; d_gene: TRBD1; v_gene: TRBV5-6; CDR3nt: TGTGCCAGCAGCCAGACAGGGGACTATGGCTACACCTTC; CDR3aa: CASSQTGDYGYTF
j_gene: TRBJ1-1; abundance: few; d_gene: TRBD1; v_gene: TRBV12-3/TRBV12-4; CDR3nt: TGTGCCAGCAGTTTCTATCTTTGGACAGGAGGGTACACTGAAGCTTTCTTT; CDR3aa: CASSFYLWTGGYTEAFF
j_gene: TRBJ2-1; abundance: many; d_gene: .; v_gene: TRBV11-1; CDR3nt: TGTGCCAGCAGCTTGGGACCGATCTCCTACAATGAGCAGTTCTTC; CDR3aa: CASSLGPISYNEQFF
j_gene: TRBJ2-1; abundance: .; d_gene: TRBD1; v_gene: TRBV27; CDR3nt: TGTGCCAGCAGTTTACGGACAGGGAGGAATGAGCAGTTCTTC; CDR3aa: CASSLRTGRNEQFF
j_gene: TRBJ1-2; abundance: many; d_gene: .; v_gene: TRBV12-3/TRBV12-4; CDR3nt: TGTGCCAGCAGTTTAGGGGGGCGCAGCTATGGCTACACCTTC; CDR3aa: CASSLGGRSYGYTF
j_gene: TRBJ2-2; abundance: many; d_gene: .; v_gene: TRBV4-3; CDR3nt: TGCGCCAGCAGCCAAGGTTTTTTAAGGGTCTCGAGCACCGGGGAGCTGTTTTTT; CDR3aa: CASSQGFLRVSSTGELFF
j_gene: TRBJ2-5; abundance: few; d_gene: .; v_gene: TRBV20-1; CDR3nt: TGCAGTGCCCCCATTTCGGGCGGCCAAGAGACCCAGTACTTC; CDR3aa: CSAPISGGQETQYF
j_gene: TRBJ1-2; abundance: many; d_gene: .; v_gene: TRBV11-1; CDR3nt: TGTGCCAGCAGCTTAAGTGCAAATTCGGCCAACTATGGCTACACCTTC; CDR3aa: CASSLSANSANYGYTF
j_gene: TRBJ2-1; abundance: .; d_gene: TRBD2; v_gene: TRBV6-1; CDR3nt: TGTGCCAGCATAGGGACTAGCAGCCTTGGTGGGAATGAGCAGTTCTTC; CDR3aa: CASIGTSSLGGNEQFF
j_gene: TRBJ1-1; abundance: many; d_gene: TRBD1; v_gene: TRBV4-1; CDR3nt: TGCGCCAGCAGCCAAGGTACGGGACAGAGGTTGAACACTGAAGCTTTCTTT; CDR3aa: CASSQGTGQRLNTEAFF
j_gene: TRBJ2-7; abundance: many; d_gene: TRBD1; v_gene: TRBV6-2/TRBV6-3; CDR3nt: TGTGCCAGCAGTTGGTTCCGACAGGGGGGCACTGAGCAGTACTTC; CDR3aa: CASSWFRQGGTEQYF
j_gene: TRBJ2-3; abundance: .; d_gene: TRBD2; v_gene: TRBV29-1; CDR3nt: TGCAGCGGCGGGAGCCTCGAGTTGGATACGCAGTATTTT; CDR3aa: CSGGSLELDTQYF